This record concerns one TCR beta chain sequence. Its antigen is currently unknown. The junction departs from the called germline gene at one end, perhaps through a read error. A single record per CDR3 protein comes from TCRdb applying MiXCR to the 5' RACE reads. The sample records 200,000 to 250,000 distinct CDR3 sequences, under 3.5% being singletons. The sample comes from a study of T cells after yellow fever vaccination. Points from the study as a whole: Although the secondary response was weaker, it peaked faster, at day 5 versus 15.

Germline CDR1 is MGHRA and CDR2 is YSYEKL. This CDR3 region has 14 residues. The TCR originated in a man in his late teens or twenties who received the YFV17D yellow fever vaccine. Sequencing was performed on CD4+ T cells sorted from PBMCs, taken 10 days after the yellow fever booster vaccination. J is TRBJ2-7 and V is TRBV4-1; D not resolved. The CDR3 region is CASSDRLVSHEHYF. The CDR3 DNA sequence: TGCGCCAGCAGCGATCGGCTGGTCTCCCACGAGCACTACTTC.